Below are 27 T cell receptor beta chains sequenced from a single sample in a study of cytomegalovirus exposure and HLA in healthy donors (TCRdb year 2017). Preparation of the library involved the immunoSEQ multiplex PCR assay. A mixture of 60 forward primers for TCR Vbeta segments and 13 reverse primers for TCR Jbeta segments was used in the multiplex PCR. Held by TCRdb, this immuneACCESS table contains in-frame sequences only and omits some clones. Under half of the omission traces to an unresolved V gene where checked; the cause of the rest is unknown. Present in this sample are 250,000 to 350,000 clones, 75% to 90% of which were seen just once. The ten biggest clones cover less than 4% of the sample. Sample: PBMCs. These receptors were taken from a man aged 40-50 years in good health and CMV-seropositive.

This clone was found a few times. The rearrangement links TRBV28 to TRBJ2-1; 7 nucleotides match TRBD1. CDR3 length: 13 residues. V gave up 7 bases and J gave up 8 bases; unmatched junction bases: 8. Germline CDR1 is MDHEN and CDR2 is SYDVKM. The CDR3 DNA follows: TGTGCCAGCACCTTAGACAGGGACCATGAGCAGTTCTTC. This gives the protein CASTLDRDHEQFF.

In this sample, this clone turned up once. CDR3 sequence: CASSPPGGVDTEAFF. DNA of the CDR3: TGTGCCAGCAGCCCTCCGGGGGGGGTGGACACTGAAGCTTTCTTT. The chain has TRBV7-9 and TRBJ1-1, with a weak D call TRBD1 (5 bases). Trimming stripped 5 bases from V and 3 bases from J, with 16 bases between. This CDR3 has 15 residues. Per the germline V gene, CDR1 is SEHNR and CDR2 is FQNEAQ (reference sequence).

The CDR3 DNA is TGTGCCAGCAGCCAAGGACAGTGGTACGAGCAGTACTTC. Translation: CASSQGQWYEQYF. V is TRBV4-2 and J is TRBJ2-7, with a possible D match to TRBD1 (5 bases). V was pared by 1 base and J by 4 bases, with 8 bases between. The germline CDR1 and CDR2 sequences are LGHNA and YNFKEQ. The CDR3 has 13 residues.

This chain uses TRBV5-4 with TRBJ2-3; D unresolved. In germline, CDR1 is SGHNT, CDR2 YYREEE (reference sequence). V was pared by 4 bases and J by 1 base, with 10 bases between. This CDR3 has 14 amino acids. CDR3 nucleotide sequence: TGTGCCAGCAGCGAGCCGGTGGGCACAGATACGCAGTATTTT. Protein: CASSEPVGTDTQYF.

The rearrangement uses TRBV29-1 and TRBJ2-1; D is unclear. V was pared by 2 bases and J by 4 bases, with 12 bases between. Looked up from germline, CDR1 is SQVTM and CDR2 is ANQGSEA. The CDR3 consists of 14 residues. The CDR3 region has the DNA TGCAGCGTTGAATTGGGCGCTGCATACAATGAGCAGTTCTTC. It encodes CSVELGAAYNEQFF.

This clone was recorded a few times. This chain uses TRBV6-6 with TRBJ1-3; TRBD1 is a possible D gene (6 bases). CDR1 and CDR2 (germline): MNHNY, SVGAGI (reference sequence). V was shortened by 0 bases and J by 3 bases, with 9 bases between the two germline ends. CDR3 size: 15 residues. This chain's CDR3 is CASSYSKGGGNTIYF. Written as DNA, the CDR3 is TGTGCCAGCAGTTACTCAAAAGGGGGTGGAAACACCATATATTTT.

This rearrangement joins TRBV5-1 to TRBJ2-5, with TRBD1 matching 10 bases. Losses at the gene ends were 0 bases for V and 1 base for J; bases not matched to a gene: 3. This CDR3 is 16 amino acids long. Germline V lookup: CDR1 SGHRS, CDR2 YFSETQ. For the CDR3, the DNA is TGCGCCAGCAGCTTGGTTTGGGACAGGGGCCAAGAGACCCAGTACTTC. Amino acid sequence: CASSLVWDRGQETQYF.

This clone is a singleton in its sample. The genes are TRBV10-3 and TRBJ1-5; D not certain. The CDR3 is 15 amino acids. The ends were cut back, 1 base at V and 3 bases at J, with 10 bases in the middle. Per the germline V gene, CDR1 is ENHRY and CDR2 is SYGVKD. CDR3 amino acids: CAISELYSYNQPQHF. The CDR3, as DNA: TGTGCCATCAGTGAGTTATACAGTTACAATCAGCCCCAGCATTTT.

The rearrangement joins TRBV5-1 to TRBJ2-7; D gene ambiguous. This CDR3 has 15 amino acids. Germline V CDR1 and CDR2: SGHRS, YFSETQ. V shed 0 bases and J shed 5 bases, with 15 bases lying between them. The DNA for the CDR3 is TGCGCCAGCAGCTTGGGGGTGTTGGAGACCCACGAGCAGTACTTC. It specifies CASSLGVLETHEQYF.

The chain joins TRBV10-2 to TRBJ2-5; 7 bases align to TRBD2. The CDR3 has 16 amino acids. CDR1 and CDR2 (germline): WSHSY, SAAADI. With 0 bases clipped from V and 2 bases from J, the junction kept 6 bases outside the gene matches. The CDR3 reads CASSESPLAGQETQYF. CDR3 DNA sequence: TGCGCCAGCAGTGAGTCGCCCTTAGCGGGTCAAGAGACCCAGTACTTC.

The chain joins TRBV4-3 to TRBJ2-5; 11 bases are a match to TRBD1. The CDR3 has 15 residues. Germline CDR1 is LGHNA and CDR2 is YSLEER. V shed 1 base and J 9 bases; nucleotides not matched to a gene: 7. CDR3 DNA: TGCGCCAGCAGCCAAGTGGGACAGGGGGGGGAGGCCCAGTACTTC. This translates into CASSQVGQGGEAQYF.

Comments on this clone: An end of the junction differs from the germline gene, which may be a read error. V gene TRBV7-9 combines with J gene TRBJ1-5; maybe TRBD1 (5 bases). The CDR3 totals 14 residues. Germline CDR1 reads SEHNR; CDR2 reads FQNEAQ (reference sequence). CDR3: CSSSRGRAGQPQHF. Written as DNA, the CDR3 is TGTTCCAGCAGCCGCGGCAGGGCAGGTCAGCCCCAGCATTTT.

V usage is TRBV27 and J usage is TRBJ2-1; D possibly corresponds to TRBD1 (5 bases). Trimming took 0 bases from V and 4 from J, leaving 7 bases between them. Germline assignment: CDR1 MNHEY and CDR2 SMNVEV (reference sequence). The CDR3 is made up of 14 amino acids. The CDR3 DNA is TGTGCCAGCAGTTTATCGGACAATTACAATGAGCAGTTCTTC. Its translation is CASSLSDNYNEQFF.

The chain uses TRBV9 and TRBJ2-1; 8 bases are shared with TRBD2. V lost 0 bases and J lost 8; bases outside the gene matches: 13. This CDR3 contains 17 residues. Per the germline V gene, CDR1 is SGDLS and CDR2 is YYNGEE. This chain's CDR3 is CASSVGTSSSGGDEQFF. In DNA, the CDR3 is TGTGCCAGCAGCGTAGGGACTAGCAGCTCCGGTGGCGATGAGCAGTTCTTC.

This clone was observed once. The CDR3 DNA reads as TGTGCCAGCAAGACAGGGGTGGGGAATCAGCCCCAGCATTTT. It codes for CASKTGVGNQPQHF. The chain combines TRBV6-5 with TRBJ1-5, with 8 bases that match TRBD1. Trimming removed 7 bases from V and 4 bases from J; junction bases left unmatched: 6. The CDR3 has 14 amino acids. CDR1 and CDR2 (germline): MNHEY, SVGAGI.

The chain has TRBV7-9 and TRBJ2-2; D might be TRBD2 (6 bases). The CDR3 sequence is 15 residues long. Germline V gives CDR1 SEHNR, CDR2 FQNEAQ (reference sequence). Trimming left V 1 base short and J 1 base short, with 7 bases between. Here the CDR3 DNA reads TGTGCCAGCAGCTTAGGACTAGGGAACACCGGGGAGCTGTTTTTT. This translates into CASSLGLGNTGELFF.

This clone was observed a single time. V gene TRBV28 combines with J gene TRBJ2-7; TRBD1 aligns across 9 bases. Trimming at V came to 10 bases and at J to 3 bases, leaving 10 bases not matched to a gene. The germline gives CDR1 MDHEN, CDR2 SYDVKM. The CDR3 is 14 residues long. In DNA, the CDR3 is TGTGCCACCTCCCCTGGACAGGGGCTCTACGAGCAGTACTTC. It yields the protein CATSPGQGLYEQYF.

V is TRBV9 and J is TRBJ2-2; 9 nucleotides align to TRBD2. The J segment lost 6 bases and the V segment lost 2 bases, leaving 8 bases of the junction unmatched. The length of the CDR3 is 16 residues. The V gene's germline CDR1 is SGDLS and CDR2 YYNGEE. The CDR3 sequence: CASSVSSGTGSGELFF. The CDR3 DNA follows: TGTGCCAGCAGCGTCTCTAGCGGGACGGGCTCCGGGGAGCTGTTTTTT. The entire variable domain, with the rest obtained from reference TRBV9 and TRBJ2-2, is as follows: DSGVTQTPKHLITATGQRVTLRCSPRSGDLSVYWYQQSLDQGLQFLIQYYNGEERAKGNILERFSAQQFPDLHSELNLSSLELGDSALYFCASSVSSGTGSGELFFGEGSRLTVL.

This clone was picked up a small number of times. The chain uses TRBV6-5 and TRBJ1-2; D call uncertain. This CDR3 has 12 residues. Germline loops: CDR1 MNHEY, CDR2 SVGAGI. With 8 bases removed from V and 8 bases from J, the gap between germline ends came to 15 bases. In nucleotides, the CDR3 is TGTGCCAGCTCGATGGGAGGGAGCGGCTACACCTTC. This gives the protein CASSMGGSGYTF.

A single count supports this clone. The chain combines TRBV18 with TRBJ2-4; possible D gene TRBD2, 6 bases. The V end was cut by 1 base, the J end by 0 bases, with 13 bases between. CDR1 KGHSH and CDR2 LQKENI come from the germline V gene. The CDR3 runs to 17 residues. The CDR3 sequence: CASSPLDRGLAKNIQYF. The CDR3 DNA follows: TGTGCCAGCTCACCACTCGACCGGGGACTAGCCAAAAACATTCAGTACTTC.

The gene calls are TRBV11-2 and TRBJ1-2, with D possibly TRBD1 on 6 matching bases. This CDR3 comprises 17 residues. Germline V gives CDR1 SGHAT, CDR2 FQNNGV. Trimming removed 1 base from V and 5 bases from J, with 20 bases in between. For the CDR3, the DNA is TGTGCCAGCAGCTTAGTGGTCGAGACAGGCAGTCCGTATGGCTACACCTTC. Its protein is CASSLVVETGSPYGYTF.

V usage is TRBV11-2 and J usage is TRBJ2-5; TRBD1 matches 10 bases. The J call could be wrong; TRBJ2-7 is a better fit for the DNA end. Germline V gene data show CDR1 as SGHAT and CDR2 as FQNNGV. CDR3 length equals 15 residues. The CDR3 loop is CASSFGDRGTYEQYF. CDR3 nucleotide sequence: TGTGCCAGCAGCTTCGGGGACAGGGGCACCTACGAGCAGTACTTC.

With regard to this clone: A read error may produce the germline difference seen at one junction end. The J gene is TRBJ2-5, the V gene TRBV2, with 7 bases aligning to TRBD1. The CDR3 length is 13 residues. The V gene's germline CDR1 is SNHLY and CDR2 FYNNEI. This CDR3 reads CASRDRSQEAQYF. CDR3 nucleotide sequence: TGTGCCAGCAGGGACAGGTCTCAAGAGGCCCAGTACTTC.

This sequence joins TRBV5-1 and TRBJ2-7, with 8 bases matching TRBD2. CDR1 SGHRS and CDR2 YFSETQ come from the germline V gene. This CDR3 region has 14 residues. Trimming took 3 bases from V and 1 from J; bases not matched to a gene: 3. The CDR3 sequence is CASSSLAASYEQYF. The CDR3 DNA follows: TGCGCCAGCAGCTCACTAGCGGCTTCCTACGAGCAGTACTTC.

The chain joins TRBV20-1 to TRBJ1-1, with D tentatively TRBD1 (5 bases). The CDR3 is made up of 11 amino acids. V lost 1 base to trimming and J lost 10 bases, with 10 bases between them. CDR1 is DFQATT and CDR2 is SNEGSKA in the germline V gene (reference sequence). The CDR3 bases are TGCAGTGCTAGAGTAAGGCAGGGAGCTTTCTTT. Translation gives CSARVRQGAFF.

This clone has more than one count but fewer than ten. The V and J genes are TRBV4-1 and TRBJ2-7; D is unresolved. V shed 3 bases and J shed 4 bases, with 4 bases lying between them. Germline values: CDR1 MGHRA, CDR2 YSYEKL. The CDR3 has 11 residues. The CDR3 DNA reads TGCGCCAGCAGCCAGGAGTACGAGCAGTACTTC. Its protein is CASSQEYEQYF.

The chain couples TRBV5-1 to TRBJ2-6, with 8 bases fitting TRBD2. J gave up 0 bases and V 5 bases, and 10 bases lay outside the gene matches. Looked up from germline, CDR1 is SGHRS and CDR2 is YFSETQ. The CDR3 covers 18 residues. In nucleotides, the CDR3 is TGCGCCAGCAGTTCCGGACTAGCACGCCGCTCTGGGGCCAACGTCCTGACTTTC. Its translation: CASSSGLARRSGANVLTF.